The rows below give T cell receptor beta chains drawn from one sample of a study of technical replicates of blood from four donors. Data came from immunoSEQ multiplex PCR; TCRdb stores just in-frame clones and leaves some out. This table has about 100,000 clones, nearly 96% appearing once. The material sequenced was T cells isolated from PBMCs. The receptors were gathered from a human donor in good health. CDR3s include the opening cysteine and the closing phenylalanine or tryptophan. A D gene is named only where the DNA matches it firmly. Some rows mark clone size as missing; the rest say once, few, many or name a class of expanded clone.

.	TRBV28	.	TRBJ1-2	CATQGQSYGYTF	TGTGCCACCCAGGGACAATCTTATGGCTACACCTTC
.	TRBV5-5	.	TRBJ1-1	CASSLFRGGPEAFF	TGTGCCAGCAGCTTGTTCAGGGGCGGCCCTGAAGCTTTCTTT
.	TRBV11-2	.	TRBJ2-7	CASSLDSRGSYEQYF	TGTGCCAGCAGCTTAGATTCTAGGGGATCCTACGAGCAGTACTTC
.	TRBV7-8	TRBD1	TRBJ1-5	CASSPQGLGNQPQHF	TGTGCCAGCAGCCCACAGGGGTTGGGCAATCAGCCCCAGCATTTT
.	TRBV5-1	.	TRBJ2-3	CASSLTGTVPDTQYF	TGCGCCAGCAGCTTAACAGGGACCGTCCCAGATACGCAGTATTTT
once	TRBV19	TRBD2	TRBJ2-1	CASSPRTSGNTYNEQFF	TGTGCCAGTAGTCCCCGGACTAGCGGGAATACCTACAATGAGCAGTTCTTC
.	TRBV14	.	TRBJ2-3	CASSQGTGTDTQYF	TGTGCCAGCAGCCAAGGAACAGGGACAGATACGCAGTATTTT
.	TRBV16	.	TRBJ1-3	CASSSRTDFGNTIYF	TGTGCCAGCAGCTCCCGGACAGATTTCGGAAACACCATATATTTT
.	TRBV13	.	TRBJ2-7	CASRSEGGFCHEQYF	TGTGCCAGCAGATCCGAGGGGGGGTTCTGCCACGAGCAGTACTTC
.	TRBV7-2	TRBD2	TRBJ2-1	CASSPSAGRNYNEQFF	TGTGCCAGCAGCCCTTCAGCGGGGCGGAACTACAATGAGCAGTTCTTC
few	TRBV27	TRBD1	TRBJ2-7	CASSRVTGAPRLYEQYF	TGTGCCAGCAGTAGGGTAACAGGGGCCCCTCGTCTCTACGAGCAGTACTTC
.	TRBV29-1	.	TRBJ1-1	CSVVGRLGTEAFF	TGCAGCGTTGTGGGGAGGCTGGGCACTGAAGCTTTCTTT
.	TRBV28	TRBD2	TRBJ2-3	CASSLGGLAADTQYF	TGTGCCAGCAGTTTAGGGGGACTAGCAGCAGATACGCAGTATTTT
few	TRBV4-1	.	TRBJ1-5	CASSQDWGQGYQPQHF	TGCGCCAGCAGCCAAGATTGGGGGCAGGGCTATCAGCCCCAGCATTTT
.	TRBV27	.	TRBJ1-1	CASSLSRREGGTEAFF	TGTGCCAGCAGTTTAAGTCGTAGAGAAGGGGGCACTGAAGCTTTCTTT
.	TRBV19	TRBD1	TRBJ2-7	CASSVRGKQYF	TGTGCCAGTAGTGTCAGGGGGAAGCAGTACTTC
.	TRBV2	TRBD2	TRBJ2-1	CASSMTSGAYNEQFF	TGTGCCAGCAGTATGACTAGCGGGGCCTACAATGAGCAGTTCTTC
once	TRBV7-9	TRBD1	TRBJ2-3	CASSSVQGAAADTDTQYF	TGTGCCAGCAGCTCCGTACAGGGGGCCGCCGCGGACACAGATACGCAGTATTTT
.	TRBV21-1	.	TRBJ2-7	CASSKVPGNYTLIDYEQYF	TGTGCCAGCAGCAAGGTGCCGGGGAACTATACTTTAATTGACTACGAGCAGTACTTC
.	TRBV29-1	.	TRBJ2-7	CSAQGGQRLYEQYF	TGCAGCGCCCAGGGGGGACAGCGACTCTACGAGCAGTACTTC
.	TRBV29-1	TRBD1	TRBJ1-2	CSASTGDYGYTF	TGCAGCGCCTCGACAGGGGACTATGGCTACACCTTC
.	TRBV7-9	TRBD2	TRBJ2-2	CASSLTSGGTTGELFF	TGTGCCAGCAGCTTGACTAGCGGGGGGACCACCGGGGAGCTGTTTTTT
.	TRBV27	TRBD1	TRBJ2-1	CASGDSLVNEQFF	TGTGCCAGCGGGGACAGCTTAGTCAATGAGCAGTTCTTC
.	TRBV19	.	TRBJ2-1	CASSWADNEQFF	TGTGCCAGTAGTTGGGCCGACAATGAGCAGTTCTTC
.	TRBV19	.	TRBJ2-5	CASSIDGKTQYF	TGTGCCAGTAGTATAGACGGGAAGACCCAGTACTTC